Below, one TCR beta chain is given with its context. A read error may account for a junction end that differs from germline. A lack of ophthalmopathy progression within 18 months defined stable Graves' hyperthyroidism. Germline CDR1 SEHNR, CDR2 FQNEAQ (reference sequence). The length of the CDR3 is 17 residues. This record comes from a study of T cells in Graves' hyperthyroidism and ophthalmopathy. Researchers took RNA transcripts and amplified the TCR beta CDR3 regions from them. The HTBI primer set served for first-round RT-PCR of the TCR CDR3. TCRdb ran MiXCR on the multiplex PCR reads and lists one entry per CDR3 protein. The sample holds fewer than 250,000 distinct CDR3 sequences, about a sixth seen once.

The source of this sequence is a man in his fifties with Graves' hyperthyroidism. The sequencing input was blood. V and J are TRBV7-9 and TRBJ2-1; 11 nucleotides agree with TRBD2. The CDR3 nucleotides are TGTACCAGCAGCATTGGGCCGGGACTAGCGGAATACAATGAGCAGTTCTTC. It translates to CTSSIGPGLAEYNEQFF.